A single sample gave rise to the 8 T cell receptor beta chains below, sequenced in a study of beta chain features in type 1 diabetes. Investigators reverse transcribed all isolated RNA, so they sequenced expressed TCRB transcripts. This table comes from immunoSEQ multiplex PCR, and its TCRdb copy is limited to in-frame clones, with some not included. The data contain a few hundred thousand clones, roughly 15% of them singletons. The sequencing input was naive CD4+ T cells from blood. The receptors were gathered from a woman in her late teens or twenties in good health.

The chain is built from TRBV6-1 and TRBJ2-3; 8 bases are a match to TRBD1. The CDR3 is 14 amino acids. Germline loops: CDR1 MNHNS, CDR2 SASEGT. Trimming removed 6 bases from V and 4 bases from J; junction bases left unmatched: 6. CDR3 residues: CASRGTGMADTQYF. CDR3 DNA: TGTGCCAGCAGGGGGACAGGAATGGCAGATACGCAGTATTTT.

This clone was recorded a few times. This sequence joins TRBV7-9 and TRBJ1-1; D perhaps matches TRBD1 (6 bases). V was pared by 5 bases and J by 4 bases, with 11 bases between. This CDR3 region has 13 residues. Germline-derived CDR1 and CDR2 are SEHNR and FQNEAQ (reference sequence). CDR3 region: CASSTQGSTEAFF. The CDR3 bases are TGTGCCAGCAGCACGCAGGGGAGCACTGAAGCTTTCTTT. The full variable domain, its missing parts supplied by reference TRBV7-9 and TRBJ1-1, is DTGVSQNPRHKITKRGQNVTFRCDPISEHNRLYWYRQTLGQGPEFLTYFQNEAQLEKSRLLSDRFSAERPKGSFSTLEIQRTEQGDSAMYLCASSTQGSTEAFFGQGTRLTVV.

In its sample, this clone was seen a few times. The chain is built from TRBV9 and TRBJ1-1, with a tentative D call TRBD1 (6 bases). Germline assignment: CDR1 SGDLS and CDR2 YYNGEE. V was cut by 3 bases and J by 1 base, with 10 bases left in between. CDR3 length: 14 residues. CDR3 in DNA: TGTGCCAGCAGCGAGGAACAGGGGAACACTGAAGCTTTCTTT. Translated: CASSEEQGNTEAFF.

This clone appeared a few times. The V call is TRBV7-2, the J call TRBJ2-7; 8 nucleotides match TRBD2. V dropped 4 bases and J dropped 6; count of bases not matched to a gene: 20. The CDR3 runs 18 residues. Germline loops: CDR1 SGHTA, CDR2 FQGNSA. Here the CDR3 reads CASSYLAGNLLGAGEQYF. CDR3 DNA sequence: TGTGCCAGCAGCTACTTAGCGGGGAACCTTCTGGGGGCGGGCGAGCAGTACTTC.

In this sample, this clone turned up a few times. This chain uses TRBV7-9 with TRBJ2-4, with 8 bases lining up with TRBD2. CDR1 SEHNR and CDR2 FQNEAQ come from the germline V gene (reference sequence). CDR3 length equals 14 residues. V shed 8 bases, J shed 8 bases, and the junction held 11 bases outside the gene matches. The CDR3 DNA reads as TGTGCCAGCTGTCCTGCGGGAGGCTCGGACATTCAGTACTTC. Amino acids: CASCPAGGSDIQYF.

The chain couples TRBV15 to TRBJ1-4; tentative D call: TRBD1 (6 bases). The CDR3 loop spans 14 amino acids. Germline V gene data show CDR1 as LNHNV and CDR2 as YYDKDF (reference sequence). V lost 0 bases and J lost 8, with 10 bases in between. Written as DNA, the CDR3 is TGTGCCACCAGCAGAGACAGGGGCAAAGAAAAACTGTTTTTT. Amino acids: CATSRDRGKEKLFF.

This chain connects TRBV2 to TRBJ2-7; TRBD2 matches 9 bases. The CDR3 is made up of 14 amino acids. J was trimmed by 7 bases and V by 6 bases; bases with no gene match: 10. CDR1 SNHLY and CDR2 FYNNEI come from the germline V gene. Here the CDR3 reads CASRAGLAFGEQYF. The CDR3 DNA is TGTGCCAGCAGGGCGGGACTAGCATTTGGAGAGCAGTACTTC.

Remarks on this clone: The junction shows a germline mismatch at one end, possibly a read error. V gene TRBV7-7 combines with J gene TRBJ2-2; weak D call: TRBD2 (5 bases). CDR1 SSHAT and CDR2 FNYEAQ come from the germline V gene (reference sequence). This CDR3 has 14 residues. CDR3 DNA sequence: TGTGCTAGCAGCTCGGGTTTCGCGGGCGGGGAGCTGTTTTTT. As protein: CASSSGFAGGELFF.